This T cell receptor (beta chain) was sequenced for a study of cytomegalovirus exposure and HLA in healthy donors. Study observations and caveats: In a later analysis, first-cohort TCR clusters were found to tend to co-occur in the 120 validation repertoires.

The V end was cut by 6 bases, the J end by 3 bases, with 14 bases between. This CDR3 is built from 14 residues. The germline V gene encodes CDR1 SNHLY and CDR2 FYNNEI. Using immunoSEQ multiplex PCR, the repertoire was profiled, and TCRdb retains in-frame clones only, with some absent. This table has approximately 220,000 clones, approximately 88% appearing once. This clone turned up a few times. Its antigen remains unknown. The origin of this receptor is a woman in her 30s in good health and CMV-seropositive. The V and J genes are TRBV2 and TRBJ1-2; D ambiguous. Sequencing used PBMCs. DNA of the CDR3: TGTGCCAGCAGGGCGACCGGTTTGGACTATGGCTACACCTTC. Translating gives CASRATGLDYGYTF. Full variable domain (missing parts from reference TRBV2 and TRBJ1-2): EPEVTQTPSHQVTQMGQEVILRCVPISNHLYFYWYRQILGQKVEFLVSFYNNEISEKSEIFDDQFSVERPDGSNFTLKIRSTKLEDSAMYFCASRATGLDYGYTFGSGTRLTVV.